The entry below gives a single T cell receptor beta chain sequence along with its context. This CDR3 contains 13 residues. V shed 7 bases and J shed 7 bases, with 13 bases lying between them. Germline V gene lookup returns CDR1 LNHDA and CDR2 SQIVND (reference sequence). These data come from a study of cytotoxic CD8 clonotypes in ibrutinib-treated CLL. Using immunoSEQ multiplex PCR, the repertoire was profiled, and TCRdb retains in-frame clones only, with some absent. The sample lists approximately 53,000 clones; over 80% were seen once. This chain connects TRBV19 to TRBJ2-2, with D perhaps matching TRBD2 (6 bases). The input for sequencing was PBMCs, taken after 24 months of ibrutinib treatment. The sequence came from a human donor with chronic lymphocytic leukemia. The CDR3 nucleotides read TGTGCCAGTAAAGGCGGGAAAGGCGGGGAGCTGTTTTTT. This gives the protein CASKGGKGGELFF.